Each of the 18 T cell receptor beta chains below was sequenced from the same sample in a study of blood T cell repertoires in COVID-19. Using immunoSEQ multiplex PCR, the repertoire was profiled, and TCRdb retains in-frame clones only, with some absent. The sample has 300,000 to 350,000 clones; under 95% are singletons. Specimen: peripheral blood. Receptor source: a woman in her late teens or twenties who had recovered from COVID-19.

V is TRBV30 and J is TRBJ1-5, with 12 bases identical to TRBD1. The trim removed 1 base at V and 6 bases at J, leaving 7 bases unmatched. The CDR3 has 16 residues. Germline CDR1 and CDR2: GTSNPN and SVGIG (reference sequence). The CDR3 DNA reads as TGTGCCTGGAGTGGGGACAGGGGGCTGTTTTCTCAGCCCCAGCATTTT. Amino acid sequence: CAWSGDRGLFSQPQHF.

This chain uses TRBV7-2 with TRBJ1-1, with D perhaps TRBD1 (6 bases). The CDR3 length is 16 residues. The V end lost 4 bases, the J end lost 4 bases, and 19 bases lay between the germline ends. Per the germline V gene, CDR1 is SGHTA and CDR2 is FQGNSA. CDR3 coding DNA: TGTGCCAGCAGCTCGCAAGGGGGATCTACTGGCACTGAAGCTTTCTTT. It translates to CASSSQGGSTGTEAFF.

The rearrangement links TRBV9 to TRBJ1-2; D is possibly TRBD1 (5 bases). Germline assignment: CDR1 SGDLS and CDR2 YYNGEE. The CDR3 is made up of 14 amino acids. V was cut by 2 bases and J by 5 bases, with 13 bases left in between. The CDR3: CASSVNTGPYGYTF. In nucleotides, the CDR3 is TGTGCCAGCAGCGTTAATACAGGACCTTATGGCTACACCTTC.

The chain uses TRBV7-8 and TRBJ1-5; no firm D call. Germline assignment: CDR1 SGHVS and CDR2 FQNEAQ. Trimming cost V 0 bases and J 5 bases, with 11 bases left between them. The CDR3 has 15 residues. The CDR3 nucleotides read TGTGCCAGCAGCTTAGCGGTGTCCTTAGATCAGCCCCAGCATTTT. It yields the protein CASSLAVSLDQPQHF. The full variable domain, with the rest looked up from reference TRBV7-8 and TRBJ1-5, is GAGVSQSPRYKVAKRGQDVALRCDPISGHVSLFWYQQALGQGPEFLTYFQNEAQLDKSGLPSDRFFAERPEGSVSTLKIQRTQQEDSAVYLCASSLAVSLDQPQHFGDGTRLSIL.

The chain joins TRBV7-2 to TRBJ2-7, with 8 bases that match TRBD1. The CDR3 is 16 amino acids. J was trimmed by 6 bases and V by 5 bases; bases with no gene match: 15. Germline V gene data show CDR1 as SGHTA and CDR2 as FQGNSA. CDR3 amino acids: CASSLTGRGRLVEQYV. The CDR3, as DNA: TGTGCCAGCAGCCTCACGGGCAGGGGGCGCTTAGTCGAGCAGTACGTC.

The chain links TRBV3-1 (or the pseudogene TRBV3-2) to TRBJ2-3; TRBD2 aligns across 12 bases. From germline, CDR1 is LGHDT and CDR2 YNNKEL (reference sequence). J was trimmed by 5 bases and V by 4 bases; bases with no gene match: 13. The length of the CDR3 is 18 residues. CDR3 loop: CASSPGTSGPHALDTQYF. The CDR3 DNA reads TGTGCCAGCAGCCCCGGGACTAGCGGGCCTCACGCCTTAGATACGCAGTATTTT.

This chain links TRBV29-1 with TRBJ2-5; the match to TRBD2 covers 9 bases. The V segment lost 4 bases and the J segment 5 bases; nucleotides outside the gene matches: 11. Germline values: CDR1 SQVTM, CDR2 ANQGSEA. The CDR3 contains 15 residues. This CDR3 reads CSVGPSGDRGETQYF. CDR3 DNA sequence: TGCAGCGTTGGGCCTAGCGGGGACCGGGGGGAGACCCAGTACTTC.

The chain combines TRBV6-5 with TRBJ1-1; a weak D match, TRBD1 (6 bases). V lost 6 bases to trimming and J lost 0 bases, with 11 bases between them. The CDR3 loop spans 14 amino acids. Germline CDR1 reads MNHEY; CDR2 reads SVGAGI. The CDR3, as DNA: TGTGCCAGCAGCCCGGGACATTTGAACACTGAAGCTTTCTTT. Translating gives CASSPGHLNTEAFF.

The chain joins TRBV30 to TRBJ2-4; the D gene is possibly TRBD2 (5 bases). Germline V gene data show CDR1 as GTSNPN and CDR2 as SVGIG (reference sequence). V was pared by 0 bases and J by 0 bases, with 12 bases between. This CDR3 is built from 16 residues. For the CDR3, the DNA is TGTGCCTGGAGTGTACATGGCGCGGGAGCCAAAAACATTCAGTACTTC. Protein product: CAWSVHGAGAKNIQYF.

The chain is built from TRBV2 and TRBJ2-1; the match to TRBD1 covers 9 bases. Germline trimming cut 10 bases from V and 8 bases from J; bases unmatched to any gene: 12. The germline CDR1 and CDR2 sequences are SNHLY and FYNNEI. The CDR3 is 14 amino acids. CDR3 sequence reads: CAIQATGQGHEQFF. CDR3 nucleotide sequence: TGTGCCATACAAGCAACGGGACAGGGACATGAGCAGTTCTTC.

The V gene is TRBV2, the J gene TRBJ2-2; 8 nucleotides match TRBD1. The germline CDR1 and CDR2 sequences are SNHLY and FYNNEI. Trimming cost V 8 bases and J 2 bases; bases outside gene matches: 7. The CDR3 runs to 15 residues. The CDR3 loop is CASGNSGGNTGELFF. For the CDR3, the DNA is TGTGCCAGCGGGAACTCAGGGGGCAACACCGGGGAGCTGTTTTTT.

The J gene is TRBJ1-1, the V gene TRBV21-1; the table's D call of TRBD1 was not tested on the DNA. TRBV21-1 is labeled a pseudogene. The CDR3 sequence is 14 residues long. Written as DNA, the CDR3 is TGTGCCAGCAGCCGGTGGGGGCTGGATACTGAAGCTTTCTTT. Amino acids: CASSRWGLDTEAFF.

This chain connects TRBV9 to TRBJ2-3; a weak D match, TRBD2 (5 bases). The CDR3 runs 19 residues. CDR1 is SGDLS and CDR2 is YYNGEE in the germline V gene. Deletions cut 0 bases from V and 0 bases from J, with 20 bases between. The CDR3 protein is CASSVESERGGLSTDTQYF. CDR3 coding DNA: TGTGCCAGCAGCGTAGAGAGCGAGAGAGGCGGGTTGAGCACAGATACGCAGTATTTT. Together with reference TRBV9 and TRBJ2-3, the CDR3 gives the full variable domain: DSGVTQTPKHLITATGQRVTLRCSPRSGDLSVYWYQQSLDQGLQFLIQYYNGEERAKGNILERFSAQQFPDLHSELNLSSLELGDSALYFCASSVESERGGLSTDTQYFGPGTRLTVL.

This chain joins TRBV9 and TRBJ2-1, with no clear D. Between the trimmed V and J ends, which lost 0 bases and 8 bases, there was a span of 9 bases. This CDR3 has 13 residues. CDR1 and CDR2 from the germline V gene are SGDLS and YYNGEE. The chain's CDR3 is CASSVGMFDEQFF. The CDR3 bases are TGTGCCAGCAGCGTAGGTATGTTCGATGAGCAGTTCTTC.

The gene calls are TRBV15 and TRBJ2-2, with D unclear. CDR3 size: 14 residues. V lost 8 bases and J lost 1, with 11 bases in between. Germline values: CDR1 LNHNV, CDR2 YYDKDF (reference sequence). The CDR3 sequence: CATRWRQNTGELFF. In DNA, the CDR3 is TGTGCCACCCGTTGGCGGCAGAACACCGGGGAGCTGTTTTTT.

The rearrangement joins TRBV7-6 to TRBJ2-3, with D perhaps matching TRBD1 (5 bases). Germline CDR1 SGHVS, CDR2 FNYEAQ. V lost 5 bases and J lost 0, with 9 bases in between. This CDR3 is built from 14 residues. CDR3 amino acids: CASSIGHSTDTQYF. CDR3 DNA: TGTGCCAGCAGCATCGGACATAGCACAGATACGCAGTATTTT.

This chain's CDR3 is CASSLGTSGRGYEQYV. CDR3 nucleotide sequence: TGCGCCAGCAGCCTTGGGACTAGCGGGAGGGGATACGAGCAGTACGTC. The rearrangement links TRBV5-1 to TRBJ2-7; 16 bases fit TRBD2. Germline CDR1 is SGHRS and CDR2 is YFSETQ. The CDR3 runs 16 residues. The V segment lost 4 bases and the J segment 4 bases; nucleotides outside the gene matches: 5.

V gene TRBV6-7 combines with J gene TRBJ1-6; TRBD1 might be the D (5 bases). TRBV6-7 is an open reading frame, and its role is uncertain. The CDR3 covers 18 residues. Between the trimmed V and J ends, which lost 4 bases and 4 bases, there was a span of 20 bases. CDR3 nucleotides: TGTGCCAGCAGTTTCGGGGGAGTTGGAACCTTATATAATTCACCCCTCCACTTT. Translated, it gives CASSFGGVGTLYNSPLHF.